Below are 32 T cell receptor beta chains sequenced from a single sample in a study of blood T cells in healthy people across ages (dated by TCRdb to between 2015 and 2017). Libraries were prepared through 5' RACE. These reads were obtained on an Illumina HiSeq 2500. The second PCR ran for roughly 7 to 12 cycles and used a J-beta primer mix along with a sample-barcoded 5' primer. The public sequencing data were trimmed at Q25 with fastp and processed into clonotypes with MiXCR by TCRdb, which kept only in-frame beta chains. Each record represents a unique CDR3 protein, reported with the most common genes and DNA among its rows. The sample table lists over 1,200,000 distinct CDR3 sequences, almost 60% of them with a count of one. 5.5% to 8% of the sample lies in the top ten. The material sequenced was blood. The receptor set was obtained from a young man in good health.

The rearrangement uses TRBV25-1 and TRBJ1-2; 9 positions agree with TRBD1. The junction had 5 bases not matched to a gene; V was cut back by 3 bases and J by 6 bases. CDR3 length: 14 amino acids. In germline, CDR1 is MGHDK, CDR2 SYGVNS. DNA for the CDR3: TGTGCCAGCAGTGATGGGACAGGGAGAAATGGCTACACCTTC. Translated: CASSDGTGRNGYTF.

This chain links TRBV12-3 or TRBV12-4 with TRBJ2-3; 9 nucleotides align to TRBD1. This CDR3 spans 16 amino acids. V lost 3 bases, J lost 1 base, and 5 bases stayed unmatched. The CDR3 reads CASSLGQGTRTDTQYF. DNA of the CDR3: TGTGCCAGCAGTTTGGGACAGGGAACCCGCACAGATACGCAGTATTTT.

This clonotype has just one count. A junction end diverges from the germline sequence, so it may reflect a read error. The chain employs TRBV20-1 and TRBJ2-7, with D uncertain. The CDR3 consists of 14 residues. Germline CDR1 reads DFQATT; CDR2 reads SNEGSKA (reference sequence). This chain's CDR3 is CSARDKNSYYERYF. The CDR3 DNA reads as TGCAGTGCTAGAGATAAGAACAGTTACTACGAGCGGTACTTC.

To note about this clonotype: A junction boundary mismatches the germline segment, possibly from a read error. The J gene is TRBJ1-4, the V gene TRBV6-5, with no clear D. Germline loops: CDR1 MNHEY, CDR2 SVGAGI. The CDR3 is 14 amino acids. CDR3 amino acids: CASSDSIGNEKLFF. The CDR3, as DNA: TGTGCCAGCAGTGACTCGATCGGGAATGAAAAACTGTTTTTT.

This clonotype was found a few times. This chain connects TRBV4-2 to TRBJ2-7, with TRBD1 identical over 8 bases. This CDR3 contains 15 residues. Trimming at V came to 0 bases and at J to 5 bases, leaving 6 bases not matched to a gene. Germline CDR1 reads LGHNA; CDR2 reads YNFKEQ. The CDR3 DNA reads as TGTGCCAGCAGCCAAGAAGACAGGGGTCGCGACGAGCAGTACTTC. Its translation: CASSQEDRGRDEQYF.

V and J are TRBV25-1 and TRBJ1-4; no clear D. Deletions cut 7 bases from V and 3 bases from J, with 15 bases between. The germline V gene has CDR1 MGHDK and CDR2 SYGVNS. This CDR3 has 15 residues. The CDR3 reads CASTRPGDPNEKLFF. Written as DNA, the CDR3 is TGTGCCAGCACCCGGCCCGGGGATCCTAATGAAAAACTGTTTTTT. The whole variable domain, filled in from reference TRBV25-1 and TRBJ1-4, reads EADIYQTPRYLVIGTGKKITLECSQTMGHDKMYWYQQDPGMELHLIHYSYGVNSTEKGDLSSESTVSRIRTEHFPLTLESARPSHTSQYLCASTRPGDPNEKLFFGSGTQLSVL.

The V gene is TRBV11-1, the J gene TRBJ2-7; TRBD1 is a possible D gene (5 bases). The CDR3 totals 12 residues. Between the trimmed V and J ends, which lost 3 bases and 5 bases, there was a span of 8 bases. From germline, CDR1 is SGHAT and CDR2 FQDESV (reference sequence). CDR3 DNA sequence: TGTGCCAGCAGCTTCGAGACAGACGAGCAGTACTTC. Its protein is CASSFETDEQYF.

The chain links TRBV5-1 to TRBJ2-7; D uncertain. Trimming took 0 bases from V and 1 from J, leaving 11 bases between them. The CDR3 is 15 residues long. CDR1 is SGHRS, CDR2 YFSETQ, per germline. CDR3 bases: TGCGCCAGCAGCTTGGCTCCCAGGATATCCTACGAGCAGTACTTC. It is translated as CASSLAPRISYEQYF. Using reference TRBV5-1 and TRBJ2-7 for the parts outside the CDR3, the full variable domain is KAGVTQTPRYLIKTRGQQVTLSCSPISGHRSVSWYQQTPGQGLQFLFEYFSETQRNKGNFPGRFSGRQFSNSRSEMNVSTLELGDSALYLCASSLAPRISYEQYFGPGTRLTVT.

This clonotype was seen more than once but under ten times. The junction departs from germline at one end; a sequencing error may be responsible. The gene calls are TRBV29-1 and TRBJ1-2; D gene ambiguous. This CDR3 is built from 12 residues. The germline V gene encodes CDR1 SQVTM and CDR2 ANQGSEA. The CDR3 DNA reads TGCAGCGCTGAAGGTGAATTGGATGGCTACACCTTC. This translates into CSAEGELDGYTF.

The CDR3 reads CASSEVPSPLSGANVLTF. CDR3 DNA: TGTGCCAGCAGTGAAGTACCCAGCCCCCTCTCCGGGGCCAACGTCCTGACTTTC. The V and J genes are TRBV6-1 and TRBJ2-6; no clear D gene. V was cut by 1 base and J by 4 bases, with 17 bases left in between. CDR3 length: 18 residues. The germline V gene has CDR1 MNHNS and CDR2 SASEGT.

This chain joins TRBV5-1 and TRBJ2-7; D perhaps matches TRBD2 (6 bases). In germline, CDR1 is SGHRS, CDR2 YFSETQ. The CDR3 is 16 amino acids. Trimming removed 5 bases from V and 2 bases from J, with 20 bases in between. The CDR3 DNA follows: TGCGCCAGCAGTCTTCTCGGGAGCGCTCTCCCCTACGAGCAGTACTTC. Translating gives CASSLLGSALPYEQYF. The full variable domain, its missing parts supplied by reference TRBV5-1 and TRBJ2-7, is KAGVTQTPRYLIKTRGQQVTLSCSPISGHRSVSWYQQTPGQGLQFLFEYFSETQRNKGNFPGRFSGRQFSNSRSEMNVSTLELGDSALYLCASSLLGSALPYEQYFGPGTRLTVT.

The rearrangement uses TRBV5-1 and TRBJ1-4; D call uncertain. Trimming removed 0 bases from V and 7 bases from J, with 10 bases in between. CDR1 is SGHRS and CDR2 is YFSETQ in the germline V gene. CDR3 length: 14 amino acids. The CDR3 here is CASSLGQRFEKLFF. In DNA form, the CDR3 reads TGCGCCAGCAGCTTGGGGCAGAGATTTGAAAAACTGTTTTTT.

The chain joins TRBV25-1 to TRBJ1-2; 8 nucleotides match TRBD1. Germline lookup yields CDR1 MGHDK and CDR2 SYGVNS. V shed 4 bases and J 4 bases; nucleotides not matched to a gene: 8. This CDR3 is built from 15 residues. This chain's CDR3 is CASSGYPTGGYGYTF. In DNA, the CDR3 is TGTGCCAGCAGTGGCTACCCTACAGGGGGCTATGGCTACACCTTC.

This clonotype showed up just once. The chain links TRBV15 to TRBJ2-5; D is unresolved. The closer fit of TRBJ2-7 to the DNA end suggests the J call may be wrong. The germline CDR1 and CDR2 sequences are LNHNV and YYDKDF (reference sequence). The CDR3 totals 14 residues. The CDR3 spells CATSREGFSYEQYF. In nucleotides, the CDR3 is TGTGCCACCAGCAGAGAGGGCTTCTCCTACGAGCAGTACTTC.

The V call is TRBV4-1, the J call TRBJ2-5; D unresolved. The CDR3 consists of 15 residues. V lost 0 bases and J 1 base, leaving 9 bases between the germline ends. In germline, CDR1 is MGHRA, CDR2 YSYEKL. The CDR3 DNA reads TGCGCCAGCAGCCAAGAAGCGCGCCCCCAAGAGACCCAGTACTTC. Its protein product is CASSQEARPQETQYF.

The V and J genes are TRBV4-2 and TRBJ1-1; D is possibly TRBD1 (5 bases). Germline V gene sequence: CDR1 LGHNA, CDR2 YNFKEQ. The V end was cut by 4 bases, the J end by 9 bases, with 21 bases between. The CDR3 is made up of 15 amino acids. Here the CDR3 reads CASSPDLLGDGQAFF. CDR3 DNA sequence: TGTGCCAGCAGCCCAGACCTCCTGGGGGACGGTCAAGCTTTCTTT.

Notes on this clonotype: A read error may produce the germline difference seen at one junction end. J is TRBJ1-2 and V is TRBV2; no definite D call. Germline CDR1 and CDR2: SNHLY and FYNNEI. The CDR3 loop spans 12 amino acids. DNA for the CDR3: TGTGCCAGCAGTGTATTGAACTATGGCCACACCTTC. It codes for CASSVLNYGHTF.

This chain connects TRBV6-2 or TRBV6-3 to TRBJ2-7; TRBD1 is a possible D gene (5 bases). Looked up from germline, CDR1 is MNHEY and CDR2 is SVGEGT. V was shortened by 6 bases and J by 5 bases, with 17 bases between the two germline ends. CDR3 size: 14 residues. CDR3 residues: CASSNLQVVHEQYF. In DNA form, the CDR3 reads TGTGCCAGCAGCAACCTACAGGTGGTCCACGAGCAGTACTTC.

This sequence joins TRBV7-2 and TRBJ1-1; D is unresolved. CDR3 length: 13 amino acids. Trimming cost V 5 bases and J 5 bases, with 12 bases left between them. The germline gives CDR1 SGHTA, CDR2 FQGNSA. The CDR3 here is CASSPGASTEAFF. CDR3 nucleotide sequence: TGTGCCAGCAGCCCTGGTGCGTCTACTGAAGCTTTCTTT.

CDR3 protein: CASSSTQGQLTYEQYF. CDR3 DNA sequence: TGTGCCAGTAGTTCTACGCAGGGACAGTTAACCTACGAGCAGTACTTC. The chain combines TRBV19 with TRBJ2-7; 7 bases line up with TRBD1. The CDR3 is made up of 16 amino acids. Germline CDR1 and CDR2: LNHDA and SQIVND (reference sequence). Trimming cost V 5 bases and J 2 bases; bases outside gene matches: 12.

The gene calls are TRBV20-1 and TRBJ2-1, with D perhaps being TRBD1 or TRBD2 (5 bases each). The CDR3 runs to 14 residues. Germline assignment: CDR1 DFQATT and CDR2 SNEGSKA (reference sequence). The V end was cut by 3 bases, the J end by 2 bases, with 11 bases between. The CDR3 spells CSASGAAPYNEQFF. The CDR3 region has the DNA TGCAGTGCTAGCGGGGCGGCCCCCTACAATGAGCAGTTCTTC.

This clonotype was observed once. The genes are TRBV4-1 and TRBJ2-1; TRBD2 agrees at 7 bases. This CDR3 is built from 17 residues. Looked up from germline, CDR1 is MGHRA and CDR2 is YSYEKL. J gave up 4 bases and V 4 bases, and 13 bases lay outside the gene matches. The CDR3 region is CASSLRDGAGVYNEQFF. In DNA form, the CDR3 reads TGCGCCAGCAGCCTGAGAGATGGGGCGGGGGTTTACAATGAGCAGTTCTTC.

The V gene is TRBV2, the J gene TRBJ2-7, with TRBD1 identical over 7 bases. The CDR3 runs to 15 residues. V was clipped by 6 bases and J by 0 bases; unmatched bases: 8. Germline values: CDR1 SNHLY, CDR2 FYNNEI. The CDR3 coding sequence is TGTGCCAGCAGCGGCACAGGGGAAGCCTCCTACGAGCAGTACTTC. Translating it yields CASSGTGEASYEQYF.

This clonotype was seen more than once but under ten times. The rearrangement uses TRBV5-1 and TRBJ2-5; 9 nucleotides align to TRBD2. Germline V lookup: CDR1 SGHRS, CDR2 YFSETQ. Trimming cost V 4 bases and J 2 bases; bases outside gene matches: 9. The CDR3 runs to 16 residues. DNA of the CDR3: TGCGCCAGCAGCGGGCTAGCGGGGAACTCTCAAGAGACCCAGTACTTC. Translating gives CASSGLAGNSQETQYF.

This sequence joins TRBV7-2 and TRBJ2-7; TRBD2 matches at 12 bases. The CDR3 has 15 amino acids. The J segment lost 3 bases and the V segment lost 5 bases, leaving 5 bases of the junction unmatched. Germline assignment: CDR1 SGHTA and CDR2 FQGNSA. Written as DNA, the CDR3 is TGTGCCAGCAGCATGACTAGCGGGGGACTCTACGAGCAGTACTTC. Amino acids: CASSMTSGGLYEQYF.

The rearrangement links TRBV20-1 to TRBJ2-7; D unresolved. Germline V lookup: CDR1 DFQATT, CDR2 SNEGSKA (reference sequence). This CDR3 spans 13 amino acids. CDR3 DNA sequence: TGCAGCGTGAGGAAAAACACCTACAATGAGCAGTACTTC. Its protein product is CSVRKNTYNEQYF.

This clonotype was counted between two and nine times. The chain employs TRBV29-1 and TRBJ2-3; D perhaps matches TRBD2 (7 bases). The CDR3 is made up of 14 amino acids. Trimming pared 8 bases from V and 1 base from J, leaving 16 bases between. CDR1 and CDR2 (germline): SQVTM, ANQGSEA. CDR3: CSIKRGGGTDTQYF. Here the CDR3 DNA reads TGCAGCATAAAGAGGGGGGGAGGCACAGATACGCAGTATTTT.

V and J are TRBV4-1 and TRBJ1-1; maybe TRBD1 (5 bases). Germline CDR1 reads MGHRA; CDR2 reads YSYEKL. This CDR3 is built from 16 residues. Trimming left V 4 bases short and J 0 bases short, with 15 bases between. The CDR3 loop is CASSPGGGAVNTEAFF. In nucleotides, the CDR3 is TGCGCCAGCAGCCCTGGGGGAGGAGCGGTGAACACTGAAGCTTTCTTT.

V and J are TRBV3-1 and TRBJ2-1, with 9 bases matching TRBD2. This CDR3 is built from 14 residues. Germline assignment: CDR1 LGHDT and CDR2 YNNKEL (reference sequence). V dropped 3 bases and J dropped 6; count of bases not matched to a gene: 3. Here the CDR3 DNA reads TGTGCCAGCAGCCAGCGGGAGGGCCCCAATGAGCAGTTCTTC. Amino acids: CASSQREGPNEQFF.

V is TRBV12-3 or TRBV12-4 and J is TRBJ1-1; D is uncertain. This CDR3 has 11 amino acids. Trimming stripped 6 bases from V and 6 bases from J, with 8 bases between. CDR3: CASSLPAEAFF. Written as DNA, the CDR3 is TGTGCCAGCAGCCTTCCCGCTGAAGCTTTCTTT.

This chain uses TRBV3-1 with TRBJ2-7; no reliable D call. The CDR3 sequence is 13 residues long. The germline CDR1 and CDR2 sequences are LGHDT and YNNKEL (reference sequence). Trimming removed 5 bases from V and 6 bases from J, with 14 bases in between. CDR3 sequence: CASSYRVRGEQYF. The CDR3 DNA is TGTGCCAGCAGCTACCGGGTTAGAGGCGAGCAGTACTTC.

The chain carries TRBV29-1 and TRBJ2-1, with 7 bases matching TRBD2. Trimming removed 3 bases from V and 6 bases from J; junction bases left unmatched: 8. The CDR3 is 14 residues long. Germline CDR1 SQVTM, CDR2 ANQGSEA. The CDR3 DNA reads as TGCAGCGTTGACACCGGACTAGTTGCCAATGAGCAGTTCTTC. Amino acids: CSVDTGLVANEQFF.